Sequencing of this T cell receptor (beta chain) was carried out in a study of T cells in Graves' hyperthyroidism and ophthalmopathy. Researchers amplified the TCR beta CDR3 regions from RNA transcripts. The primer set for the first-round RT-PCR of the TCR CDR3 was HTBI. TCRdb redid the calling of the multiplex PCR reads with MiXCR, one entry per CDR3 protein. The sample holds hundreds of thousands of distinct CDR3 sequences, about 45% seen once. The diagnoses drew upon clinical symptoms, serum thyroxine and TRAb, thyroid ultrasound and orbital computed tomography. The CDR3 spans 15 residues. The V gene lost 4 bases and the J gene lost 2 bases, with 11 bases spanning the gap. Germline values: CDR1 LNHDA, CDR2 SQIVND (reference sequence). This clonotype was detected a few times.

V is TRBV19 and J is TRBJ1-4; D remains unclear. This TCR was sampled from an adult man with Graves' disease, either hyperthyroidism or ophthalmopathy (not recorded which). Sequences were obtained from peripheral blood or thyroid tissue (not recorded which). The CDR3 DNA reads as TGTGCCAGTAGTAGGAGGTCCACCACTAATGAAAAACTGTTTTTT. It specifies CASSRRSTTNEKLFF.